This is a list of T cell receptor beta chains from one sample in a study of T cell repertoires in cytomegalovirus infection. The antigens of these receptors remain unknown. TCRdb re-analysed the reads in MiXCR, keeping a single row per CDR3 protein. Among approximately 770,000 distinct CDR3 sequences listed, under 35% were seen once. Sequenced material: cultured CD8+ T cells from PBMCs, taken from culture after CMV antigen stimulation. The receptors shown here come from a human donor in good health (CMV status not recorded). Some clones in this sample may be carry-over from other donors' samples. Both conserved end residues are trimmed from each CDR3. A row's size may be missing; if present it is once, few, many or a size class.

TRBV2	.	TRBJ1-4	ASIERDKWEKLF
TRBV7-9	.	TRBJ2-2	ASALYPNTGELF
TRBV4-1	.	TRBJ2-1	ASSQRDASGPGGEQF
TRBV20-1	.	TRBJ2-1	SAKKEDRKGNEQF
TRBV7-7	many	TRBJ2-1	ASSLAMDTEQF
TRBV11-3	few	TRBJ2-2	ASSLYTSGGDGELF
TRBV7-8	.	TRBJ2-5	ASSSSSGGGFEETQY
TRBV11-2	.	TRBJ1-3	ASSLKYSGNTIS
TRBV7-6	few	TRBJ2-6	ASSLENRISSGANVLT
TRBV4-1	.	TRBJ1-6	ASSRYGGTENSPLH
TRBV29-1	few	TRBJ1-1	SVETTGGTEAF
TRBV7-2	.	TRBJ2-7	ASSPRLSGGGAYEQY
TRBV27	few	TRBJ1-2	ASSLDPLRGYT
TRBV4-1	.	TRBJ2-3	ASSQERLPGADTQY
TRBV6-8	few	TRBJ1-2	ASKTAGGVNYGYT
TRBV7-8	many	TRBJ2-1	ASSPFGTGSSYNEQF
TRBV6-5	many	TRBJ2-1	ASSYSSGGVYNEQF
TRBV4-1	.	TRBJ1-6	ASSQERGNSPLH
TRBV4-2	.	TRBJ2-1	ASSQDSGQYNEQF
TRBV25-1	few	TRBJ2-5	ASIEQDKTQY
TRBV20-1	.	TRBJ2-1	SKAGTSGKSSYNEQF
TRBV6-5	.	TRBJ2-1	ASSPQSWVTWGNEQF
TRBV29-1	.	TRBJ2-6	SAGPTGGHSGANVLT
TRBV9	.	TRBJ1-1	ASSVGTGRTEAF
TRBV7-8	few	TRBJ1-2	ASSLDTGHQFYGYT
TRBV27	.	TRBJ1-4	ASSLGTTNEKLF
TRBV9	.	TRBJ2-1	ASSVEGSGGPYNEQF
TRBV24-1	.	TRBJ2-1	ATMLGNEQF